This T cell receptor beta chain was sequenced in a study of tumor and adjacent non-tumor tissue in lung cancer. The CDR3 loop spans 13 amino acids. The germline V gene has CDR1 SGHNT and CDR2 YYREEE (reference sequence). This clonotype appeared a few times. What it binds is not known. This may arise from a read error, as a much more abundant clone is one base away. RNA was extracted from bulk tissue without any cell sorting. This non-tumor lung sample came from over 3 cm beyond the tumor edge. Newly diagnosed lung cancer patients had thoracic surgery in China, August–November 2014, without prior chemotherapy. Study-wide results and caveats: Shorter survival was associated with higher TCR diversity in tumors. Normal lung showed higher cumulative top 100 clone frequency than tumor. TCR diversity was significantly greater in tumor than normal lung tissue.

The library came from three nested PCR rounds adapted from ARM-PCR protocols. TCRdb reprocessed the multiplex PCR reads via MiXCR and lists one record per CDR3 protein. The data show over 80,000 distinct CDR3 sequences, under 80% seen once. Source material: distant non-tumor lung tissue. The chain has TRBV5-4 and TRBJ2-1; D unclear. This receptor was taken from a woman in her forties or fifties with non-small cell lung cancer. CDR3 protein: CASSLAADGEQLF. In nucleotides, the CDR3 is TGTGCCAGCAGCTTGGCCGCGGACGGTGAGCAGTTGTTC.